One and the same sample provided the 15 T cell receptor beta chains below, sequenced in a study of T cells in Graves' hyperthyroidism and ophthalmopathy (dated by TCRdb to the late 2010s). The library relied on multiplex PCR. Instrument used: Illumina HiSeq 2000. Amplification of TCR beta CDR3 regions was carried out from RNA transcripts. A first-round RT-PCR of the TCR CDR3 used the HTBI primer set with the Qiagen OneStep RT-PCR kit. The raw public data were reprocessed by TCRdb itself: fastp quality trimming at Q25, MiXCR clonotype calling, in-frame beta chains only. Entries that share a CDR3 protein sequence are merged under the most common genes and DNA. For this sample there are about half a million distinct CDR3 sequences; 20% to 25% appear just once. Together, the top ten hold around a quarter of the sample. The sequencing input was blood. All receptors derive from a man aged 18 to 30 with Graves' hyperthyroidism.

As regards this clonotype: A much more abundant neighbour one base away suggests this may be a read error. The chain links TRBV2 to TRBJ2-2, with a tentative D call TRBD2 (5 bases). The CDR3 has 16 residues. Germline CDR1 reads SNHLY; CDR2 reads FYNNEI. The CDR3 spells CASSEAPAIYTGELCF. Here the CDR3 DNA reads TGTGCCAGCAGTGAAGCGCCGGCTATTTACACCGGGGAGCTGTGTTTT.

Only a few counts were recorded for this clonotype. The V gene is TRBV7-9, the J gene TRBJ2-2; D possibly corresponds to TRBD1 (6 bases). The germline V gene has CDR1 SEHNR and CDR2 FQNEAQ (reference sequence). This CDR3 has 15 amino acids. V shed 5 bases and J shed 2 bases, with 12 bases lying between them. The CDR3 is CASSRRDTNTGELFF. For the CDR3, the DNA is TGTGCCAGCAGCCGCCGGGACACAAACACCGGGGAGCTGTTTTTT.

The genes are TRBV9 and TRBJ2-2; 9 bases line up with TRBD2. The germline CDR1 and CDR2 sequences are SGDLS and YYNGEE. The CDR3 is 18 residues long. Trimming at V came to 4 bases and at J to 5 bases, leaving 15 bases not matched to a gene. CDR3 protein: CASSLGLAGTTQTGELFF. CDR3 DNA: TGTGCCAGCAGCCTCGGCCTAGCGGGGACTACACAGACCGGGGAGCTGTTTTTT.

The chain recombines TRBV29-1 with TRBJ2-7; D gene unclear. Germline V gives CDR1 SQVTM, CDR2 ANQGSEA. The CDR3 is 15 residues long. Deletions cut 4 bases from V and 3 bases from J, with 19 bases between. The CDR3 DNA reads as TGCAGCGTTGTACGGACCACGACTTCCCACTACGAGCAGTACTTC. This translates into CSVVRTTTSHYEQYF.

Ten or more counts support this clonotype. The CDR3 region has the DNA TGTGCCAGCAGTTACCGCCCCGGGTCGGATGGAAACACCATATATTTT. It encodes CASSYRPGSDGNTIYF. This chain uses TRBV12-3 or TRBV12-4 with TRBJ1-3; D unresolved. The CDR3 consists of 16 residues. Trimming removed 4 bases from V and 3 bases from J, with 16 bases in between.

J is TRBJ2-7 and V is TRBV12-3 or TRBV12-4, with D perhaps matching TRBD2 (6 bases). With 2 bases removed from V and 7 bases from J, the gap between germline ends came to 24 bases. This CDR3 region has 17 residues. This CDR3 reads CASSLWLAPALKDEQYF. In DNA, the CDR3 is TGTGCCAGCAGTTTATGGCTAGCGCCTGCTCTGAAGGATGAGCAGTACTTC.

In this sample, this clonotype turned up many times. The V and J genes are TRBV5-6 and TRBJ1-2, with TRBD1 matching over 10 bases. The CDR3 totals 15 residues. Germline V gene data show CDR1 as SGHDT and CDR2 as YYEEEE. V was pared by 3 bases and J by 6 bases, with 8 bases of the junction left unmatched. CDR3 residues: CASSSDRGRINGYTF. DNA of the CDR3: TGTGCCAGCAGCTCTGACAGGGGGCGCATTAATGGCTACACCTTC.

This clonotype came up a few times. Given a much more abundant clone one base away, this may be a read error. The rearrangement links TRBV28 to TRBJ1-5; D not certain. Germline V gives CDR1 MDHEN, CDR2 SYDVKM. Trimming removed 3 bases at V and 4 bases at J, with 4 bases between. CDR3 length: 12 amino acids. CDR3 DNA sequence: TGTGCCAGCAGTTTCCAAAATCAGCCCCAGCATTTT. It translates to CASSFQNQPQHF. Combining the CDR3 with reference TRBV28 and TRBJ1-5 gives the whole variable domain DVKVTQSSRYLVKRTGEKVFLECVQDMDHENMFWYRQDPGLGLRLIYFSYDVKMKEKGDIPEGYSVSREKKERFSLILESASTNQTSMYLCASSFQNQPQHFGDGTRLSIL.

The table lists this clonotype with many counts. The CDR3 loop reads CSVAQGMGQPQHF. The DNA of the CDR3 is TGCAGCGTTGCCCAGGGAATGGGTCAGCCCCAGCATTTT. The chain recombines TRBV29-1 with TRBJ1-5, with a weak D call TRBD1 (5 bases). V lost 4 bases, J lost 6 bases, and 13 bases lay in between. The CDR3 spans 13 residues. Germline V gene data show CDR1 as SQVTM and CDR2 as ANQGSEA.

This clonotype came up many times. The chain uses TRBV12-3 or TRBV12-4 and TRBJ1-1, with D maybe TRBD1 (5 bases). The CDR3 extends over 13 amino acids. The V end lost 5 bases, the J end lost 6 bases, and 13 bases lay between the germline ends. CDR3 nucleotides: TGTGCCAGCAGTGACAGAATCGACGCTGAAGCTTTCTTT. Protein: CASSDRIDAEAFF.

The V and J genes are TRBV6-1 and TRBJ1-1, with 9 bases that match TRBD1. V dropped 4 bases and J dropped 0; count of bases not matched to a gene: 3. The germline gives CDR1 MNHNS, CDR2 SASEGT. This CDR3 contains 15 residues. The CDR3 coding sequence is TGTGCCAGCAGTGCATGGACAGGGGTGAACACTGAAGCTTTCTTT. This sequence encodes CASSAWTGVNTEAFF.

At least ten counts were recorded for this clonotype. This rearrangement joins TRBV28 to TRBJ2-7; D gene uncertain. Trimming took off 8 bases at V and 3 bases at J, with 8 bases between the two ends. The CDR3 runs 11 residues. Germline-derived CDR1 and CDR2 are MDHEN and SYDVKM. CDR3 region: CASRTLYEQYF. The CDR3 DNA is TGTGCCAGCCGGACCCTCTACGAGCAGTACTTC. Drawing the rest from reference TRBV28 and TRBJ2-7, the complete variable domain is DVKVTQSSRYLVKRTGEKVFLECVQDMDHENMFWYRQDPGLGLRLIYFSYDVKMKEKGDIPEGYSVSREKKERFSLILESASTNQTSMYLCASRTLYEQYFGPGTRLTVT.

Comments on this clonotype: One end of the junction does not line up with germline, which may come from a read error. The chain uses TRBV2 and TRBJ2-7, with a tentative D call TRBD1 (5 bases). CDR1 is SNHLY and CDR2 is FYNNEI in the germline V gene. The length of the CDR3 is 13 residues. CDR3 DNA: TGTGCCAGCGAGACAGACGGTCCCTACGGGCAGTACTTC. Residues: CASETDGPYGQYF.

The rearrangement links TRBV9 to TRBJ2-2; no reliable D call. Trimming removed 0 bases at V and 4 bases at J, with 10 bases between. The germline CDR1 and CDR2 sequences are SGDLS and YYNGEE. The CDR3 length is 15 residues. CDR3 residues: CASSVVPVGTGELFF. CDR3 nucleotide sequence: TGTGCCAGCAGCGTAGTGCCAGTAGGCACCGGGGAGCTGTTTTTT.

This clonotype was seen ten or more times. This chain joins TRBV12-3 or TRBV12-4 and TRBJ2-7, with D tentatively TRBD1 (6 bases). Trimming took off 5 bases at V and 3 bases at J, with 14 bases between the two ends. The CDR3 is made up of 14 amino acids. The DNA of the CDR3 is TGTGCCAGCAGTCCCCCCCGGACAGACTACGAGCAGTACTTC. Its translation: CASSPPRTDYEQYF.